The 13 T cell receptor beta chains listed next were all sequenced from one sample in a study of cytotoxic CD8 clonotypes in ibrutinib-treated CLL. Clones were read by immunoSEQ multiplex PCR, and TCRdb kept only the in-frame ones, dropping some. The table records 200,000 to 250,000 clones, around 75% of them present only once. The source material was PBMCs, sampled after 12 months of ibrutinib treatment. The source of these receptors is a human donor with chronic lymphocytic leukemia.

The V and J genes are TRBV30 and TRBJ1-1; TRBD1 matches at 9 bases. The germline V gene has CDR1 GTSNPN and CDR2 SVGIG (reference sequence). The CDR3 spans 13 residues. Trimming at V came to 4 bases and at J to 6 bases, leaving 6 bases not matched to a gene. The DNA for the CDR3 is TGTGCCTGGACTCTACAGGGGGCATCTGAAGCTTTCTTT. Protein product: CAWTLQGASEAFF.

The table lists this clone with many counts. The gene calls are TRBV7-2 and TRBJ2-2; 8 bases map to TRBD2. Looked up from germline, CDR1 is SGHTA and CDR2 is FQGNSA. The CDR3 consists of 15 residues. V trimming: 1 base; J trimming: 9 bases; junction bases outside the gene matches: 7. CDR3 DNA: TGTGCCAGCAGCTTAGAGGGACTAGGAATCCGGGAGCTGTTTTTT. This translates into CASSLEGLGIRELFF.

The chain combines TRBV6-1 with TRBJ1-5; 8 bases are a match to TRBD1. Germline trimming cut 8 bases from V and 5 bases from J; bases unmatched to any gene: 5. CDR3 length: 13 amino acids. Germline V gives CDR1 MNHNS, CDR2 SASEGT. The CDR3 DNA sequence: TGTGCCAGCCGGGGACAGGACTATCAGCCCCAGCATTTT. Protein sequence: CASRGQDYQPQHF.

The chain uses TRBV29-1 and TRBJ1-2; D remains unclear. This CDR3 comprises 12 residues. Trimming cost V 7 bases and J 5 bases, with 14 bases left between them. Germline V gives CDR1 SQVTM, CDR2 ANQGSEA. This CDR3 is CSARMMEYGYTF. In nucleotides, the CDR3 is TGCAGCGCCCGAATGATGGAGTATGGCTACACCTTC.

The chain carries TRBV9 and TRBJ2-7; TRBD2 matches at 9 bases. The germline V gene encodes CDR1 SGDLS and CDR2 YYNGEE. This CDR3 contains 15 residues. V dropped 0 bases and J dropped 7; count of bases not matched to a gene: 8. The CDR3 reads CASSVGAGGPKEQYF. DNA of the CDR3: TGTGCCAGCAGCGTAGGCGCGGGAGGGCCCAAAGAGCAGTACTTC.

The CDR3, as DNA: TGTGCCACCAGCAGAGGTTTAACATACACCATATATTTT. Its translation is CATSRGLTYTIYF. The rearrangement uses TRBV15 and TRBJ1-3; D unclear. This CDR3 contains 13 residues. V lost 1 base and J 8 bases, leaving 9 bases between the germline ends. Germline V gene lookup returns CDR1 LNHNV and CDR2 YYDKDF (reference sequence).

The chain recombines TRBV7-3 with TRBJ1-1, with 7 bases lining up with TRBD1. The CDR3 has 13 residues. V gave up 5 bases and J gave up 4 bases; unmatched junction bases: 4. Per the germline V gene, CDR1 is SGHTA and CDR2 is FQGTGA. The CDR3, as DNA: TGTGCCAGCAGCCTCCAGGGGGGCACTGAAGCTTTCTTT. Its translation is CASSLQGGTEAFF.

CDR3 in amino acids: CASSVGTGTDTQYF. For the CDR3, the DNA is TGTGCCAGCAGCGTAGGGACAGGGACAGATACGCAGTATTTT. The V and J genes are TRBV9 and TRBJ2-3; 8 nucleotides line up with TRBD1. The CDR3 is 14 amino acids. The V segment lost 0 bases and the J segment 3 bases; nucleotides outside the gene matches: 0. Per the germline V gene, CDR1 is SGDLS and CDR2 is YYNGEE.

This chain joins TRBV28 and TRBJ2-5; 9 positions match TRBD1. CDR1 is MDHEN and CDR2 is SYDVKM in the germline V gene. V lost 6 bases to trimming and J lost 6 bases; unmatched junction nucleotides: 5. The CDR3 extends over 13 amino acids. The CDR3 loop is CASSPTGGKTQYF. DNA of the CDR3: TGTGCCAGCAGCCCGACAGGGGGGAAGACCCAGTACTTC.

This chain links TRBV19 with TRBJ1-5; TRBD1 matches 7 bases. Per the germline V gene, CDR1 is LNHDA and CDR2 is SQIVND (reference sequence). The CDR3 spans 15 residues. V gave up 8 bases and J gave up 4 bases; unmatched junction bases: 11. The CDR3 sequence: CASQYGTASNQPQHF. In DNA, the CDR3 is TGTGCCAGTCAATATGGGACAGCATCAAATCAGCCCCAGCATTTT.

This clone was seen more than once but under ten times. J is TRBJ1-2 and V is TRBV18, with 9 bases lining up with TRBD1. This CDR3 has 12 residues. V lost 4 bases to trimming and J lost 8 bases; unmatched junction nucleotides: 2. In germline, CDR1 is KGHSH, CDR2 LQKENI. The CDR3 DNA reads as TGTGCCAGCTCACGGACAGGGGAGGGCTACACCTTC. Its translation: CASSRTGEGYTF. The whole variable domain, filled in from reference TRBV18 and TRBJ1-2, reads NAGVMQNPRHLVRRRGQEARLRCSPMKGHSHVYWYRQLPEEGLKFMVYLQKENIIDESGMPKERFSAEFPKEGPSILRIQQVVRGDSAAYFCASSRTGEGYTFGSGTRLTVV.

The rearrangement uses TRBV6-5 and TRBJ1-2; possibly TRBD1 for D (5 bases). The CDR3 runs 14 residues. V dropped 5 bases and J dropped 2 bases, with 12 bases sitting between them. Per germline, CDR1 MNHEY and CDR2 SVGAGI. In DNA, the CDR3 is TGTGCCAGCAGTGAACGACAGCCAAACTATGGCTACACCTTC. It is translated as CASSERQPNYGYTF.

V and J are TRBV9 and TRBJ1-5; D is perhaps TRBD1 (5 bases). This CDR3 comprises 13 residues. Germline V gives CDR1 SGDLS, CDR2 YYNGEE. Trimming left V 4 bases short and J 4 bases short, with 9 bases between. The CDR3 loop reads CASSRGPNQPQHF. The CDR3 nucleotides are TGTGCCAGCAGCCGGGGCCCTAATCAGCCCCAGCATTTT.